What follows are 12 T cell receptor beta chains derived from one specimen sequenced in a study of T-cell memory formation after mild COVID-19. TCRdb processed the 5' RACE reads anew with MiXCR; each CDR3 protein has one entry. The sample shows fewer than 500,000 distinct CDR3 sequences, 20% to 30% of them seen only once. The sequencing input was PBMCs or a T cell subset sorted from them (not recorded which). These receptors were collected from an adult woman who had mild COVID-19 (a few samples of this study predate the infection). Cell type and time point are not known.

This clonotype was found a few times. The J gene is TRBJ2-1, the V gene TRBV10-3, with a weak D call TRBD2 (6 bases). The V gene's germline CDR1 is ENHRY and CDR2 SYGVKD. The V end was cut by 2 bases, the J end by 1 base, with 18 bases between. The CDR3 sequence is 18 residues long. The DNA of the CDR3 is TGTGCCATCAGTGAGCCGGGGGACCCCCCGGGGTCCTACAATGAGCAGTTCTTC. Amino acids: CAISEPGDPPGSYNEQFF.

This clonotype was detected only a few times. The V call is TRBV3-1, the J call TRBJ2-5, with 14 bases fitting TRBD2. There are 19 residues in the CDR3. Germline CDR1 and CDR2: LGHDT and YNNKEL (reference sequence). J gave up 4 bases and V 0 bases, and 10 bases lay outside the gene matches. CDR3 sequence (DNA): TGTGCCAGCAGCCAAGACCGAAGACTAGCGGGGGGGCGGATAGAGACCCAGTACTTC. The encoded protein is CASSQDRRLAGGRIETQYF.

This clonotype was seen a handful of times. The V gene is TRBV5-1, the J gene TRBJ2-3, with a weak D call TRBD1 (6 bases). Germline CDR1 reads SGHRS; CDR2 reads YFSETQ. V lost 2 bases and J lost 2, with 9 bases in between. This CDR3 spans 14 amino acids. CDR3 sequence: CASSLRTATDTQYF. The DNA for the CDR3 is TGCGCCAGCAGCTTAAGGACAGCCACAGATACGCAGTATTTT.

This clonotype has more than one count but fewer than ten. The chain links TRBV20-1 to TRBJ2-7; tentative D call: TRBD2 (6 bases). The CDR3 sequence is 13 residues long. Germline V gene lookup returns CDR1 DFQATT and CDR2 SNEGSKA (reference sequence). V lost 5 bases and J 5 bases, leaving 16 bases between the germline ends. CDR3: CSARGAPLNEQYF. CDR3 DNA sequence: TGCAGTGCTCGCGGGGCCCCTCTGAACGAGCAGTACTTC.

This clonotype was seen only a few times. The V and J genes are TRBV4-1 and TRBJ2-4; 7 bases align to TRBD2. J lost 3 bases, V lost 4 bases, and 9 bases had no gene match. The germline CDR1 and CDR2 sequences are MGHRA and YSYEKL. The CDR3 runs to 16 residues. CDR3 in amino acids: CASSLLGREDKNIQYF. For the CDR3, the DNA is TGCGCCAGCAGCCTCCTTGGGAGGGAAGACAAAAACATTCAGTACTTC.

This chain joins TRBV5-1 and TRBJ2-2, with D maybe TRBD1 (5 bases). This CDR3 has 14 amino acids. CDR1 is SGHRS and CDR2 is YFSETQ in the germline V gene. Trimming stripped 0 bases from V and 3 bases from J, with 6 bases between. The CDR3 DNA reads as TGCGCCAGCAGCTTGGGACAGCACACCGGGGAGCTGTTTTTT. As protein: CASSLGQHTGELFF.

This chain joins TRBV6-6 and TRBJ1-6; maybe TRBD1 (5 bases). Per the germline V gene, CDR1 is MNHNY and CDR2 is SVGAGI (reference sequence). V lost 7 bases and J 0 bases, leaving 13 bases between the germline ends. This CDR3 is 16 amino acids long. The DNA of the CDR3 is TGTGCCAGCACCCACGGGACTCGCTCCTATAATTCACCCCTCCACTTT. Translation gives CASTHGTRSYNSPLHF.

This clonotype was detected a few times. The chain employs TRBV24-1 and TRBJ2-7; 11 bases agree with TRBD1. Germline V gives CDR1 KGHDR, CDR2 SFDVKD. V was pared by 3 bases and J by 5 bases, with 5 bases of the junction left unmatched. The CDR3 runs to 15 residues. CDR3 in amino acids: CATSDPGQGVDEQYF. The CDR3 DNA reads TGTGCCACCAGTGATCCGGGACAGGGGGTTGACGAGCAGTACTTC.

This clonotype was picked up many times. This chain joins TRBV6-5 and TRBJ1-1, with 8 bases aligning to TRBD1. V trimming: 2 bases; J trimming: 1 base; junction bases outside the gene matches: 6. This CDR3 is built from 16 residues. Germline CDR1 is MNHEY and CDR2 is SVGAGI. The DNA for the CDR3 is TGTGCCAGCAGTTACGGACAGGGCCGGGGGAACACTGAAGCTTTCTTT. Translated: CASSYGQGRGNTEAFF.

This clonotype occurred a few times. The chain couples TRBV11-2 to TRBJ1-3, with 9 nucleotides matching TRBD1. The germline CDR1 and CDR2 sequences are SGHAT and FQNNGV. Unmatched junction bases numbered 5, after V lost 5 bases and J lost 0 bases. The CDR3 contains 16 residues. This chain's CDR3 is CASSTYRGPSGNTIYF. DNA for the CDR3: TGTGCCAGCAGCACGTACAGGGGGCCCTCTGGAAACACCATATATTTT.

The chain employs TRBV6-6 and TRBJ1-2; D gene ambiguous. Germline V gives CDR1 MNHNY, CDR2 SVGAGI (reference sequence). The CDR3 spans 13 residues. V was clipped by 2 bases and J by 8 bases, with 12 bases between them. The CDR3 here is CASSYRWYEGYTF. The CDR3 nucleotides read TGTGCCAGCAGTTACCGGTGGTATGAGGGCTACACCTTC.

In the case of this clonotype: A read error may be the cause here, since a much bigger clone is one base away. The CDR3 spells CASSKLAGASYEQYF. CDR3 coding DNA: TGTGCCAGCAGCAAACTAGCGGGGGCCTCCTACGAGCAGTACTTC. The rearrangement uses TRBV11-2 and TRBJ2-7, with TRBD2 matching 11 bases. The CDR3 totals 15 residues. V shed 5 bases and J 0 bases; nucleotides not matched to a gene: 3. Germline V lookup: CDR1 SGHAT, CDR2 FQNNGV.